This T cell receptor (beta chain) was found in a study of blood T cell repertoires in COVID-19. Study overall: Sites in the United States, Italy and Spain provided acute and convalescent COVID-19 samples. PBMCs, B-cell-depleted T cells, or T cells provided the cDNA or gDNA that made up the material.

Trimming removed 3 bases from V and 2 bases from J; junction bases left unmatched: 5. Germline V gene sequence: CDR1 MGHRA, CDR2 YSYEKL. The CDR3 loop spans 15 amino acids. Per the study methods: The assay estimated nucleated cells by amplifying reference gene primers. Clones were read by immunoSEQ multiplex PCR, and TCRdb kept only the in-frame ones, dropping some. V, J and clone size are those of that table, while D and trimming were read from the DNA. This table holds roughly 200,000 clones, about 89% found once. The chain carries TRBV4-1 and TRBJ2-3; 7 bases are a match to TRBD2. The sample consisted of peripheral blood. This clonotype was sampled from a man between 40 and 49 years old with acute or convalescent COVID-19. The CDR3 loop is CASSQLAAFTDTQYF. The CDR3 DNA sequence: TGCGCCAGCAGCCAGCTAGCGGCCTTCACAGATACGCAGTATTTT.